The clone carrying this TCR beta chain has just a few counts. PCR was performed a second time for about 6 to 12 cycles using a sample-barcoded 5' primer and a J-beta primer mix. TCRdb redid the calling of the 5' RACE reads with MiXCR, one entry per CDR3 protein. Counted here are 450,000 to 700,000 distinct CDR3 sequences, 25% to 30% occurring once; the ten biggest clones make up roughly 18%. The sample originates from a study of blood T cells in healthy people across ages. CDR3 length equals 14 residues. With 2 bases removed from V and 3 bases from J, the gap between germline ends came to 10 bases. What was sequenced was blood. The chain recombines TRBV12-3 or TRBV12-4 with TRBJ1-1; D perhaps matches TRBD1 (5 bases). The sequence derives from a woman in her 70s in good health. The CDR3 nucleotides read TGTGCCAGCAGTTTACGGGGCGGGGACACTGAAGCTTTCTTT. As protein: CASSLRGGDTEAFF.